A single sample gave rise to the 24 T cell receptor beta chains below, sequenced in a study of patients and donors after allogeneic stem cell transplantation. TCRdb reprocessed the RT-PCR reads with MiXCR, giving one entry per CDR3 protein. The sample shows roughly 940,000 distinct CDR3 sequences, about a sixth of them seen only once. Sequenced sample: blood, either unsorted or a sorted T cell fraction (not recorded which). All receptors come from a human donor who was either an allogeneic HSCT recipient or a stem cell or donor lymphocyte infusion donor (not recorded which). It is not recorded whose cells these are; they may come from a transplant donor.

This clonotype occurred a few times. V gene TRBV27 combines with J gene TRBJ2-7; no firm D call. The ends were cut back, 2 bases at V and 2 bases at J, with 16 bases in the middle. Per the germline V gene, CDR1 is MNHEY and CDR2 is SMNVEV (reference sequence). The CDR3 contains 16 residues. CDR3 sequence reads: CASSLVWASSAYEQYF. CDR3 in DNA: TGTGCCAGCAGTTTAGTCTGGGCTAGTTCCGCCTACGAGCAGTACTTC.

This clonotype turned up a few times. V and J are TRBV7-3 and TRBJ2-1; tentative D call: TRBD2 (6 bases). Trimming took 5 bases from V and 7 from J, leaving 15 bases between them. The CDR3 runs 14 residues. Germline CDR1 SGHTA, CDR2 FQGTGA. CDR3 residues: CASSQPGLANEQFF. Here the CDR3 DNA reads TGTGCCAGCAGCCAACCGGGACTTGCTAATGAGCAGTTCTTC.

This clonotype came up a few times. The rearrangement joins TRBV9 to TRBJ2-3, with 9 bases that match TRBD2. Germline V CDR1 and CDR2: SGDLS, YYNGEE. V was pared by 0 bases and J by 2 bases, with 4 bases of the junction left unmatched. This CDR3 is 16 amino acids long. The CDR3 spells CASSVEGGRDTDTQYF. The CDR3 bases are TGTGCCAGCAGCGTAGAGGGCGGGAGGGACACAGATACGCAGTATTTT.

This clonotype was found a few times. The chain joins TRBV6-5 to TRBJ1-1; perhaps TRBD1 as D (6 bases). This CDR3 comprises 16 residues. CDR1 is MNHEY, CDR2 SVGAGI, per germline. Trimming shortened V by 2 bases and J by 5 bases, and 18 bases separated the two germline ends. This CDR3 is CASSYPKQGGKTEAFF. CDR3 nucleotide sequence: TGTGCCAGCAGTTACCCCAAACAGGGAGGCAAGACTGAAGCTTTCTTT.

This chain links TRBV30 with TRBJ2-7; D gene unclear. Germline V gene sequence: CDR1 GTSNPN, CDR2 SVGIG (reference sequence). V was clipped by 0 bases and J by 3 bases, with 6 bases between them. This CDR3 comprises 12 residues. This CDR3 is CAWSVTYYEQYF. DNA for the CDR3: TGTGCCTGGAGTGTCACTTACTACGAGCAGTACTTC.

The chain combines TRBV12-3 or TRBV12-4 with TRBJ2-3, with 8 bases fitting TRBD2. Trimming at V came to 7 bases and at J to 7 bases, leaving 7 bases not matched to a gene. The CDR3 is 13 amino acids. The CDR3 DNA reads TGTGCCAGCACACGGGGGGGCCTGAATACGCAGTATTTT. This sequence encodes CASTRGGLNTQYF.

The rearrangement joins TRBV29-1 to TRBJ2-7, with TRBD1 matching over 7 bases. V shed 6 bases and J 0 bases; nucleotides not matched to a gene: 2. The CDR3 length is 12 residues. Looked up from germline, CDR1 is SQVTM and CDR2 is ANQGSEA. CDR3 sequence reads: CSVWTGSYEQYF. The CDR3 DNA follows: TGCAGCGTCTGGACAGGCTCCTACGAGCAGTACTTC.

V is TRBV5-1 and J is TRBJ2-3; D perhaps matches TRBD2 (5 bases). This CDR3 is 14 amino acids long. Deletions cut 0 bases from V and 4 bases from J, with 9 bases between. Germline CDR1 and CDR2: SGHRS and YFSETQ. The CDR3 is CASSLDLAADTQYF. The CDR3 nucleotides are TGCGCCAGCAGCTTGGACCTAGCCGCAGATACGCAGTATTTT.

The J gene is TRBJ2-3, the V gene TRBV19; D is possibly TRBD1 (5 bases). This CDR3 is built from 17 residues. The V end lost 6 bases, the J end lost 1 base, and 20 bases lay between the germline ends. The germline V gene has CDR1 LNHDA and CDR2 SQIVND (reference sequence). CDR3 nucleotide sequence: TGTGCCAGTAGAAGGGTCGGGTTGTGGGGCGGCACAGATACGCAGTATTTT. Protein product: CASRRVGLWGGTDTQYF.

This sequence joins TRBV15 and TRBJ2-1; 10 bases are a match to TRBD1. The CDR3 sequence is 15 residues long. Trimming took 5 bases from V and 3 from J; bases not matched to a gene: 4. Per the germline V gene, CDR1 is LNHNV and CDR2 is YYDKDF (reference sequence). CDR3 residues: CATSGQGVVYNEQFF. The DNA for the CDR3 is TGTGCCACCAGCGGACAGGGGGTCGTCTACAATGAGCAGTTCTTC.

J is TRBJ2-1 and V is TRBV5-5, with TRBD2 matching 11 bases. The CDR3 length is 17 residues. J gave up 0 bases and V 2 bases, and 4 bases lay outside the gene matches. From germline, CDR1 is SGHKS and CDR2 YYEKEE (reference sequence). The CDR3 DNA follows: TGTGCCAGCAGCTTTGGACTAGCGGGCCGCTCCTACAATGAGCAGTTCTTC. As protein: CASSFGLAGRSYNEQFF.

The chain joins TRBV18 to TRBJ2-1, with TRBD2 identical over 12 bases. After removal of 2 bases from V and 8 bases from J, the junction contained 4 bases not matched to a gene. Germline values: CDR1 KGHSH, CDR2 LQKENI. This CDR3 is built from 15 residues. The CDR3 bases are TGTGCCAGCTCACCAAGGACTAGCGGGGTCCATGAGCAGTTCTTC. This gives the protein CASSPRTSGVHEQFF.

The chain recombines TRBV4-1 with TRBJ2-7; 7 nucleotides align to TRBD1. The CDR3 is 16 amino acids. Germline assignment: CDR1 MGHRA and CDR2 YSYEKL. The V gene end was trimmed by 3 bases and the J gene end by 6 bases; junction bases not matched to a gene: 14. The CDR3 DNA reads as TGCGCCAGCAGCCAGCCTTGGGACACCACAGGGGTCGAGCAGTACTTC. Protein product: CASSQPWDTTGVEQYF.

V usage is TRBV24-1 and J usage is TRBJ2-1; weak D call: TRBD1 (5 bases). Germline values: CDR1 KGHDR, CDR2 SFDVKD. The CDR3 length is 12 residues. Trimming took off 1 base at V and 9 bases at J, with 6 bases between the two ends. The CDR3 DNA reads TGTGCCACCAGTGATTTTAGGGGTGAGCAGTTCTTC. Translation: CATSDFRGEQFF.

This clonotype was detected a few times. The V and J genes are TRBV6-5 and TRBJ2-7; D possibly matches TRBD1 or TRBD2 (5 bases each). The germline gives CDR1 MNHEY, CDR2 SVGAGI. Trimming took 0 bases from V and 6 from J, leaving 9 bases between them. The CDR3 is made up of 13 amino acids. CDR3: CASSYSRDLEQYF. The CDR3 bases are TGTGCCAGCAGTTACTCCAGGGACCTCGAGCAGTACTTC.

In this sample, this clonotype turned up once. CDR3 loop: CASSVADGRDSYEQYF. CDR3 bases: TGTGCCAGCAGCGTAGCTGATGGCAGGGACTCCTACGAGCAGTACTTC. The chain couples TRBV9 to TRBJ2-7, with D possibly TRBD1 on 5 matching bases. In germline, CDR1 is SGDLS, CDR2 YYNGEE. Trimming took 0 bases from V and 0 from J, leaving 13 bases between them. The CDR3 length is 16 residues.

This clonotype was seen a handful of times. The gene calls are TRBV20-1 and TRBJ2-1; D unresolved. There are 15 residues in the CDR3. From germline, CDR1 is DFQATT and CDR2 SNEGSKA (reference sequence). Trimming took off 5 bases at V and 6 bases at J, with 20 bases between the two ends. The CDR3 loop is CSALPGTVSINEQFF. In DNA form, the CDR3 reads TGCAGTGCTCTACCCGGAACGGTCAGTATCAATGAGCAGTTCTTC.

This clonotype was seen only a few times. The chain is built from TRBV6-2 or TRBV6-3 and TRBJ2-2; D is uncertain. This CDR3 is 15 amino acids long. Germline V gene sequence: CDR1 MNHEY, CDR2 SVGEGT. V was shortened by 3 bases and J by 5 bases, with 13 bases between the two germline ends. DNA of the CDR3: TGTGCCAGCAGTTATCAAAGACTTAAAACCGGGGAGCTGTTTTTT. This sequence encodes CASSYQRLKTGELFF.

Ten or more counts support this clonotype. The V gene is TRBV12-3 or TRBV12-4, the J gene TRBJ1-5; 9 bases are shared with TRBD1. V dropped 2 bases and J dropped 7; count of bases not matched to a gene: 6. This CDR3 is built from 15 residues. This chain's CDR3 is CASSLSQGAGQPQHF. DNA for the CDR3: TGTGCCAGCAGTTTATCACAGGGGGCCGGGCAGCCCCAGCATTTT.

This clonotype was counted only a few times. The chain couples TRBV24-1 to TRBJ2-2; the D is unclear. This CDR3 spans 15 amino acids. CDR1 is KGHDR, CDR2 SFDVKD, per germline. V lost 5 bases, J lost 1 base, and 10 bases lay in between. The CDR3 reads CATSGSAVNTGELFF. CDR3 coding DNA: TGTGCCACCAGTGGGAGTGCGGTGAACACCGGGGAGCTGTTTTTT.

Written as DNA, the CDR3 is TGTGCCAGCAGTCCTGACCCGGGCGATGGCTACACCTTC. It specifies CASSPDPGDGYTF. V gene TRBV12-3 or TRBV12-4 combines with J gene TRBJ1-2; D remains ambiguous. V lost 5 bases and J 6 bases, leaving 13 bases between the germline ends. The CDR3 sequence is 13 residues long.

This CDR3 reads CSVIGSLKETQYF. CDR3 DNA: TGCAGCGTTATAGGGTCCCTTAAAGAGACCCAGTACTTC. The chain couples TRBV29-1 to TRBJ2-5; D call uncertain. The germline V and J ends were trimmed by 5 bases and 3 bases, with 13 bases remaining between them. The CDR3 has 13 amino acids. Germline values: CDR1 SQVTM, CDR2 ANQGSEA.

This clonotype has just a few counts. This chain links TRBV20-1 with TRBJ1-4; maybe TRBD1 (5 bases). The germline V gene encodes CDR1 DFQATT and CDR2 SNEGSKA (reference sequence). V was clipped by 4 bases and J by 10 bases, with 22 bases between them. This CDR3 has 15 residues. Here the CDR3 reads CSAIPWGDAGGKLFF. CDR3 DNA: TGCAGTGCTATCCCTTGGGGCGATGCCGGAGGAAAACTGTTTTTT.

V gene TRBV20-1 combines with J gene TRBJ2-7; perhaps TRBD2 as D (5 bases). Trimming stripped 5 bases from V and 1 base from J, with 9 bases between. Germline CDR1 and CDR2: DFQATT and SNEGSKA (reference sequence). This CDR3 region has 12 residues. CDR3 sequence reads: CSARTASYEQYF. The CDR3 DNA sequence: TGCAGTGCTCGGACTGCTTCCTACGAGCAGTACTTC.